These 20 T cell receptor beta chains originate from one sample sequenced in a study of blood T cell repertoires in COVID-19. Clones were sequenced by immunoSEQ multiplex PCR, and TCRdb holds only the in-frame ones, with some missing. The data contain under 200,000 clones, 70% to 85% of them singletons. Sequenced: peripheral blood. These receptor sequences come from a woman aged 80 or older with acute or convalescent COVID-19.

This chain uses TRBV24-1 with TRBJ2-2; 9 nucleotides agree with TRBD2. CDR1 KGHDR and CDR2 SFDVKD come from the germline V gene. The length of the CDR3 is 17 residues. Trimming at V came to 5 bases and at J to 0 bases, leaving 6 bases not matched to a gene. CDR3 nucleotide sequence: TGTGCCACCAGTGGGGCTAGCGGGATCTCGAACACCGGGGAGCTGTTTTTT. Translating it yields CATSGASGISNTGELFF.

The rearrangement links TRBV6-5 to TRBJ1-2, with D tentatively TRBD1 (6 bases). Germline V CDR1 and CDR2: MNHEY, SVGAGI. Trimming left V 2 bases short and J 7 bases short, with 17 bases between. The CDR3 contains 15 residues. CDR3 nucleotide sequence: TGTGCCAGCAGTTACCTCCCAGACAGGCTGCTTGGCTACACCTTC. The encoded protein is CASSYLPDRLLGYTF.

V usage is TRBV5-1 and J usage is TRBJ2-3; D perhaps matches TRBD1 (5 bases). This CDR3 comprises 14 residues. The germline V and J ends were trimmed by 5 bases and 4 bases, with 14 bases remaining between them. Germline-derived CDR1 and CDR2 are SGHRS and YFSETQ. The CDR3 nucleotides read TGCGCCAGCAGAGTCACGGTAGGGGCAGATACGCAGTATTTT. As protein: CASRVTVGADTQYF.

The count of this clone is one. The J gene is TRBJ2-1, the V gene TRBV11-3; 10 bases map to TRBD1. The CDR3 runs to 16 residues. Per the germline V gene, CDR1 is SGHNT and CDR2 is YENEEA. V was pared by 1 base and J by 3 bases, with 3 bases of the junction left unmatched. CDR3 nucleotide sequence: TGTGCCAGCAGCTTAGGGGACAGGGGTCACTACAATGAGCAGTTCTTC. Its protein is CASSLGDRGHYNEQFF. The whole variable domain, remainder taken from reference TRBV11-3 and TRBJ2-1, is EAGVVQSPRYKIIEKKQPVAFWCNPISGHNTLYWYLQNLGQGPELLIRYENEEAVDDSQLPKDRFSAERLKGVDSTLKIQPAELGDSAVYLCASSLGDRGHYNEQFFGPGTRLTVL.

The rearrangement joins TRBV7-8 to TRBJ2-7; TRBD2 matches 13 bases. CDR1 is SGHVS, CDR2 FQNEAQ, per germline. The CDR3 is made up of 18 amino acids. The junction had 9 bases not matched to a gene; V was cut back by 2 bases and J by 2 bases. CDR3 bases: TGTGCCAGCAGCTTAAAATTAGGGACTAGCGGGGAGACCTACGAGCAGTACTTC. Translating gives CASSLKLGTSGETYEQYF.

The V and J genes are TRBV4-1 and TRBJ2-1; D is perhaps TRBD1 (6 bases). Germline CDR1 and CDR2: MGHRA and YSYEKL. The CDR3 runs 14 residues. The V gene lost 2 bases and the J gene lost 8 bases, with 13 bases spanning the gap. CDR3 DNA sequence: TGCGCCAGCAGCCAACAAGACAGGCGCGATGAGCAGTTCTTC. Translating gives CASSQQDRRDEQFF.

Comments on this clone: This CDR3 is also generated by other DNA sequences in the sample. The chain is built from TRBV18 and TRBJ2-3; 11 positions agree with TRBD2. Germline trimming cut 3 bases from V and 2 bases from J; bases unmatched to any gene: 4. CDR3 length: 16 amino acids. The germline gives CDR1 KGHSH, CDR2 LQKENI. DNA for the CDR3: TGTGCCAGCTCACCCCTAGCGGGGGGTCCCACAGATACGCAGTATTTT. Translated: CASSPLAGGPTDTQYF.

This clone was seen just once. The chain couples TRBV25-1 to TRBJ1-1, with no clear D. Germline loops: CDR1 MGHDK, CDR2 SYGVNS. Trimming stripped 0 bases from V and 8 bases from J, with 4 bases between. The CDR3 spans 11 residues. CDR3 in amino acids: CASSEYREAFF. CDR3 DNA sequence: TGTGCCAGCAGTGAATACAGAGAAGCTTTCTTT.

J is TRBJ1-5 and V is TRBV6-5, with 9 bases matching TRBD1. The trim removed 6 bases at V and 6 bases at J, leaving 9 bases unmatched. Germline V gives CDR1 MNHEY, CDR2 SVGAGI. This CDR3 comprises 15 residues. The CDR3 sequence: CASSRDREFGQPQHF. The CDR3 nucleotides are TGTGCCAGCAGCCGGGACAGGGAGTTTGGTCAGCCCCAGCATTTT.

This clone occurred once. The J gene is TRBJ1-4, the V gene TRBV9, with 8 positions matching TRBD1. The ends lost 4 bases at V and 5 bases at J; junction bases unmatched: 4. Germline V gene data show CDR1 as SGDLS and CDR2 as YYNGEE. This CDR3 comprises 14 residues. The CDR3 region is CASSSRQGNEKLFF. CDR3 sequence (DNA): TGTGCCAGCAGCTCGCGACAGGGGAATGAAAAACTGTTTTTT. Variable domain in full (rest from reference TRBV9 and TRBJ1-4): DSGVTQTPKHLITATGQRVTLRCSPRSGDLSVYWYQQSLDQGLQFLIQYYNGEERAKGNILERFSAQQFPDLHSELNLSSLELGDSALYFCASSSRQGNEKLFFGSGTQLSVL.

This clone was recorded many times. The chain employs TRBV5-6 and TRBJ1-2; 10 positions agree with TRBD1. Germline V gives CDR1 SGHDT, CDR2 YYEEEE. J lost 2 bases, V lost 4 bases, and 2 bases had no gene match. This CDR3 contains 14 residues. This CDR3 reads CASSTGQGNYGYTF. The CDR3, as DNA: TGTGCCAGCAGCACGGGACAGGGGAACTATGGCTACACCTTC.

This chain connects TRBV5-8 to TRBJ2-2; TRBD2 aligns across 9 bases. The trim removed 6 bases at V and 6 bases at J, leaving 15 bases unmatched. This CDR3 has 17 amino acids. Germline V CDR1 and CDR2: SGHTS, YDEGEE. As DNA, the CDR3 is TGTGCCAGCAACCCTCGGGTTAGCGGGAGTCCTGCCGGGGAGCTGTTTTTT. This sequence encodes CASNPRVSGSPAGELFF.

The CDR3 is CASSQGTSGRARDTQYF. CDR3 in DNA: TGTGCCAGCAGTCAGGGGACTAGCGGGAGGGCCAGGGATACGCAGTATTTT. The rearrangement uses TRBV2 and TRBJ2-3; 16 nucleotides agree with TRBD2. Trimming removed 5 bases from V and 6 bases from J; junction bases left unmatched: 8. The CDR3 spans 17 residues. The germline CDR1 and CDR2 sequences are SNHLY and FYNNEI.

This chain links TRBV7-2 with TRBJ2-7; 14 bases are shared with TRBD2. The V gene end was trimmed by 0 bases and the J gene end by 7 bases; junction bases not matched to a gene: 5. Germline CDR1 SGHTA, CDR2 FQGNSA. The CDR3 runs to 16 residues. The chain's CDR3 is CASSLAATSGGVEQYF. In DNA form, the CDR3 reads TGTGCCAGCAGCTTAGCGGCGACTAGCGGGGGGGTGGAGCAGTACTTC.

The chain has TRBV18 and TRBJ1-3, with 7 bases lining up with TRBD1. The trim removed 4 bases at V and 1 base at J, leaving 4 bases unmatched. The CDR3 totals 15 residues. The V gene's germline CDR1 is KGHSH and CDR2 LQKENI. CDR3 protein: CASSLDRASGNTIYF. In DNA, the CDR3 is TGTGCCAGCTCACTAGACAGGGCATCTGGAAACACCATATATTTT.

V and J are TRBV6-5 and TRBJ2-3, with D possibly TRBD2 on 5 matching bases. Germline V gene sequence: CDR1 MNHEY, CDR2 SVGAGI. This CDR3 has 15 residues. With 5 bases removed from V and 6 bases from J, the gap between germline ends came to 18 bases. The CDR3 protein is CASSPTRRRGDTQYF. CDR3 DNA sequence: TGTGCCAGCAGTCCTACCAGGAGGCGCGGGGATACGCAGTATTTT.

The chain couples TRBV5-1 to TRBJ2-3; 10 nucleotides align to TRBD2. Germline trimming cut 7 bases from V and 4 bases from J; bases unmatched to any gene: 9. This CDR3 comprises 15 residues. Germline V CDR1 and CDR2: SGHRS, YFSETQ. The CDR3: CASQTGTSVPDTQYF. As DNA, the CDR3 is TGCGCCAGCCAAACCGGGACTAGCGTCCCAGATACGCAGTATTTT.

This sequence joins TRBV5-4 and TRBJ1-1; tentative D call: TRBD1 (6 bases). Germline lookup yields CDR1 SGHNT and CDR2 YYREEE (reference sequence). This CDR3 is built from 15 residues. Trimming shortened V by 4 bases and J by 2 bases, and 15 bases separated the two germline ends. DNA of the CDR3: TGTGCCAGCAGCCTTCCCGGGGGGCTTAACACTGAAGCTTTCTTT. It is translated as CASSLPGGLNTEAFF.

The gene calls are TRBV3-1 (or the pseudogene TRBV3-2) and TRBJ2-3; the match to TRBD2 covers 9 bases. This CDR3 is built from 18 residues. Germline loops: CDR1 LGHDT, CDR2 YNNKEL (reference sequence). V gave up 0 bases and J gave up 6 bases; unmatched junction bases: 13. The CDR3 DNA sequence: TGTGCCAGCAGCCAAGATCGGAGACTAGCGGCAGAACGGGATACGCAGTATTTT. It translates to CASSQDRRLAAERDTQYF.

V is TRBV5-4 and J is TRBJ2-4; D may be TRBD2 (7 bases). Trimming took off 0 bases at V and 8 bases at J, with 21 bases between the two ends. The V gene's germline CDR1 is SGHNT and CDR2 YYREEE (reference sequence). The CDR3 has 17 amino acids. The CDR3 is CASSLEGGPAGIDIQYF. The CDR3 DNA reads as TGTGCCAGCAGCTTGGAGGGGGGGCCCGCCGGGATAGACATTCAGTACTTC.